The clone carrying this TCR beta chain was observed many times. Its antigen is currently unknown. It was the library that attached unique molecular identifiers to individual cDNA molecules. MiXCR, run by TCRdb on the RACE reads, gives a single entry per CDR3 protein. The table records some 42,000 distinct CDR3 sequences, roughly a tenth of them present only once. This entry is derived from a study of human T cells and chemical hapten exposure. Overall study context: Cases of alopecia areata, totalis or universalis occurred in a predominantly female patient group.

General study points: It was expanded TCRs that formed significantly more large CDR3 similarity clusters than controls did.

The time point was: patch test 2, 6 weeks after DPC sensitization. Documented treatment: therapeutic diphenylcyclopropenone sensitization with weekly scalp DPC. Sequencing started from total RNA isolated from unfractionated whole blood. Germline V gene lookup returns CDR1 MDHEN and CDR2 SYDVKM. The CDR3 covers 14 residues. Trimming took off 0 bases at V and 12 bases at J, with 15 bases between the two ends. The source material was whole blood, sampled in connection with sensitization to the hapten diphenylcyclopropenone (DPC). The chain has TRBV28 and TRBJ2-1, with D uncertain. This TCR came from a woman younger than 45 with alopecia areata. Some clones in this sample may be carry-over from other donors' samples. CDR3 nucleotide sequence: TGTGCCAGCAGTTTATGCCCCTCTGGGTGTTGGCAGTTCTTC. Amino acids: CASSLCPSGCWQFF.